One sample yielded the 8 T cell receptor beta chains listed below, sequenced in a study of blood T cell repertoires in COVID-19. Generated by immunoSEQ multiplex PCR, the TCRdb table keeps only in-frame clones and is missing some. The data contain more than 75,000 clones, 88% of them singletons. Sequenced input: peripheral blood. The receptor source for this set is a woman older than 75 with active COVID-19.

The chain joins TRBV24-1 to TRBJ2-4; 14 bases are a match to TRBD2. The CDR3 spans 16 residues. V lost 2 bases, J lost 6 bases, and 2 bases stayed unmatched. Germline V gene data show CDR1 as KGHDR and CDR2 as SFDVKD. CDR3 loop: CATSDSGTSGRNIQYF. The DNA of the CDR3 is TGTGCCACCAGTGATTCCGGGACTAGCGGGAGAAACATTCAGTACTTC.

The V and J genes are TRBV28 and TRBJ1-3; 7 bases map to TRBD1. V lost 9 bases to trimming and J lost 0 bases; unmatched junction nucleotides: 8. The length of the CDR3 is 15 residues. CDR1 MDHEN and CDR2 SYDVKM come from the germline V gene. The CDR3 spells CASRPGQPSGNTIYF. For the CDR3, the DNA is TGTGCCAGTAGGCCGGGACAGCCCTCTGGAAACACCATATATTTT.

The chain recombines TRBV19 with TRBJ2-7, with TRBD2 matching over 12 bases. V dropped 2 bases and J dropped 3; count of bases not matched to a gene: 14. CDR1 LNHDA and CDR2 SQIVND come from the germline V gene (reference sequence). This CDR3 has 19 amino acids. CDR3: CASSIRQGRTGLAGYEQYF. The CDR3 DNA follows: TGTGCCAGTAGTATACGACAGGGACGCACGGGACTAGCGGGCTACGAGCAGTACTTC.

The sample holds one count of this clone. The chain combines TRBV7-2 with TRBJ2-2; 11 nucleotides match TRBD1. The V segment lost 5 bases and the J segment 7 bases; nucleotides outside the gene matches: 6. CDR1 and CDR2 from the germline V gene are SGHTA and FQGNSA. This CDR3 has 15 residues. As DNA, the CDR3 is TGTGCCAGCAGCCCCAGGACAGGGGGCATCGGGGAGCTGTTTTTT. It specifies CASSPRTGGIGELFF.

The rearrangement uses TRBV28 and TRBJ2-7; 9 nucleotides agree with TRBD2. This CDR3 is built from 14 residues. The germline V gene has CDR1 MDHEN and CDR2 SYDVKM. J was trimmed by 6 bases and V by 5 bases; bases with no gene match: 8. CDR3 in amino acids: CASSPNSGSREQYF. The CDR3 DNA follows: TGTGCCAGCAGTCCAAATAGCGGGAGCCGCGAGCAGTACTTC.

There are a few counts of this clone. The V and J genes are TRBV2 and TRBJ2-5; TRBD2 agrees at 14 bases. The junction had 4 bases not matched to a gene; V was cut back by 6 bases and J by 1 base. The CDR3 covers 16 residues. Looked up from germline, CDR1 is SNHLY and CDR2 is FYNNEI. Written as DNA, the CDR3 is TGTGCCAGCAGCGCGGGGACTAGCGGGGGCCAAGAGACCCAGTACTTC. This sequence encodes CASSAGTSGGQETQYF.

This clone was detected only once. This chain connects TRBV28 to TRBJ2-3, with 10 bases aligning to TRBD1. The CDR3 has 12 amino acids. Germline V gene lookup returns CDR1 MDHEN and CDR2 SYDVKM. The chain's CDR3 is CAAGTGADTQYF. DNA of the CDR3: TGTGCAGCCGGGACAGGGGCAGATACGCAGTATTTT.

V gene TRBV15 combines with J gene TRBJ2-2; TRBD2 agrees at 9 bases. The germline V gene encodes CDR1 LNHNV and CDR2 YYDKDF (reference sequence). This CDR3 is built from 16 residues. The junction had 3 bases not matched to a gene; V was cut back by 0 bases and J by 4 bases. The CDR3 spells CATSREVAGVTGELFF. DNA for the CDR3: TGTGCCACCAGCAGAGAGGTAGCGGGAGTCACCGGGGAGCTGTTTTTT.